Following are 3 T cell receptor beta chains from one sample sequenced in a study of blood T cell repertoires in COVID-19. Only in-frame clones appear in the TCRdb table, and some are missing; sequencing was by immunoSEQ multiplex PCR. The repertoire consists of approximately 230,000 clones, with roughly 85% occurring once and the leading ten covering under 4%. The source material was peripheral blood. These receptors were obtained from a man between 18 and 35 years old with active or convalescent COVID-19.

The count of this clone is one. V usage is TRBV7-2 and J usage is TRBJ2-1, with a possible D match to TRBD1 (5 bases). CDR3 size: 13 residues. Trimming cost V 1 base and J 4 bases, with 5 bases left between them. Germline V CDR1 and CDR2: SGHTA, FQGNSA. The DNA of the CDR3 is TGTGCCAGCAGCTTAGGACAGTACAATGAGCAGTTCTTC. It is translated as CASSLGQYNEQFF.

The chain carries TRBV3-1 (or the pseudogene TRBV3-2) and TRBJ1-2; 7 nucleotides align to TRBD1. This CDR3 has 15 residues. With V trimmed by 8 bases and J by 8 bases, 17 bases remained unmatched. From germline, CDR1 is LGHDT and CDR2 YNNKEL (reference sequence). The CDR3 is CASRTHTRNRGGYTF. The CDR3 bases are TGTGCCAGCCGCACCCATACCAGGAACAGGGGCGGCTACACCTTC.

Only one count was recorded for this clone. This sequence joins TRBV5-1 and TRBJ2-7, with TRBD1 matching over 9 bases. Germline-derived CDR1 and CDR2 are SGHRS and YFSETQ. The CDR3 has 14 amino acids. V gave up 4 bases and J gave up 7 bases; unmatched junction bases: 9. The DNA for the CDR3 is TGCGCCAGCAGCCGGGGACAGGGTGCACAAGAGCAGTACTTC. Protein sequence: CASSRGQGAQEQYF.